A selection of T cell receptor beta chains follows, all from one sample in a study of T-cell reconstitution after alpha-beta-depleted transplantation in children. TCRdb used MiXCR to reprocess the PCR reads, holding one entry per CDR3 protein. The sample comprises fewer than 150,000 distinct CDR3 sequences, 23% of which are singletons, and over 9.5% rests with the top ten. Sequences were derived from PBMCs, mostly from graft donor cells, sampled 180 days after TCRalphabeta/CD19-depleted stem cell transplant. The source of these receptors is a male patient between 2 and 10 years old who had a stem cell transplant for chronic granulomatous disease, so the T cells may come from the graft donor. CDR3s include the opening cysteine and the closing phenylalanine or tryptophan. The D gene is left open where the match is weak. Only some rows state a clone size, as once, few, many or a class for expanded clones.

j_gene,v_gene,d_gene,abundance,CDR3aa,CDR3nt
TRBJ2-3,TRBV6-5,NA,many,CASSYFSASTTDTQYF,TGTGCCAGCAGTTACTTCTCGGCTAGCACCACAGATACGCAGTATTTT
TRBJ2-5,TRBV29-1,NA,few,CSVEATRHDQETQYF,TGCAGCGTTGAAGCCACAAGGCATGACCAAGAGACCCAGTACTTC
TRBJ2-4,TRBV5-1,TRBD2,few,CASSLGASGISNIQYF,TGCGCCAGCAGCTTGGGGGCTAGCGGGATTAGTAACATTCAGTACTTC
TRBJ2-1,TRBV12-3/TRBV12-4,NA,many,CASSPSPNEQFF,TGTGCCAGCAGTCCTAGCCCTAATGAGCAGTTCTTC
TRBJ2-3,TRBV4-1,TRBD2,NA,CASSQGLARADTQYF,TGCGCCAGCAGCCAGGGACTAGCGAGGGCAGATACGCAGTATTTT
TRBJ1-2,TRBV11-2,TRBD1,many,CASSLGTGDGYTF,TGTGCCAGCAGCCTCGGGACAGGTGATGGCTACACCTTC
TRBJ2-7,TRBV12-3/TRBV12-4,NA,NA,CASSLTPGTSYEQYF,TGTGCCAGCAGTCTGACCCCGGGGACTTCCTACGAGCAGTACTTC
TRBJ1-1,TRBV5-5,TRBD1,NA,CASSLGKGGAEAFF,TGTGCCAGCAGTTTGGGAAAAGGGGGCGCTGAAGCTTTCTTT
TRBJ2-1,TRBV29-1,NA,few,CSVEGEIIGNEQFF,TGCAGCGTTGAGGGAGAGATAATTGGCAATGAGCAGTTCTTC
TRBJ2-4,TRBV28,TRBD1,few,CASSLWGDRGGENIQYF,TGTGCCAGCAGTTTATGGGGGGACAGGGGAGGCGAAAACATTCAGTACTTC
TRBJ2-2,TRBV5-1,NA,NA,CASSVTGSTGELFF,TGCGCCAGCAGCGTTACAGGGAGCACCGGGGAGCTGTTTTTT
TRBJ2-7,TRBV9,NA,NA,CASSLRAAPAVSYEQYF,TGTGCCAGCAGCCTGAGGGCAGCCCCCGCTGTCTCCTACGAGCAGTACTTC
TRBJ2-7,TRBV10-3,NA,few,CAISLTGYEQYF,TGTGCCATCAGTCTAACCGGGTACGAGCAGTACTTC
TRBJ1-1,TRBV20-1,NA,many,CSGHAPWGTEAFF,TGCAGCGGCCATGCGCCATGGGGTACTGAAGCTTTCTTT
TRBJ2-2,TRBV2,NA,many,CAFQAFGAGELFF,TGTGCATTCCAGGCGTTTGGTGCCGGGGAGCTGTTTTTT
TRBJ2-1,TRBV24-1,NA,few,CATSGVQADGQGLSYNEQFF,TGTGCCACCAGTGGGGTCCAAGCCGACGGGCAGGGTCTCTCCTACAATGAGCAGTTCTTC
TRBJ1-6,TRBV20-1,NA,few,CSAKPGGHNNSPLHF,TGCAGTGCCAAACCCGGGGGACACAACAATTCACCCCTCCACTTT
TRBJ2-7,TRBV28,TRBD2,many,CASSPQRELRKQYF,TGTGCCAGCAGTCCCCAGCGGGAGTTGAGAAAGCAGTACTTC
TRBJ1-5,TRBV7-9,TRBD1,many,CASSLGVGTGSNQPQHF,TGTGCCAGCAGCTTAGGGGTCGGGACAGGGAGTAATCAGCCCCAGCATTTT
TRBJ2-7,TRBV3-1,TRBD1,NA,CASSQDGIWDRDGSYEQYF,TGTGCCAGCAGCCAAGATGGCATCTGGGACAGGGATGGGTCCTACGAGCAGTACTTC
TRBJ2-7,TRBV4-2,NA,NA,CASSQEVISYEQYF,TGTGCCAGCAGCCAAGAGGTCATCTCCTACGAGCAGTACTTC
TRBJ2-1,TRBV12-3/TRBV12-4,NA,NA,CASSLRAGDNEQFF,TGTGCCAGCAGTTTAAGGGCCGGAGACAATGAGCAGTTCTTC
TRBJ2-7,TRBV7-2,TRBD2,NA,CASSLGSGGGEQYF,TGTGCCAGCAGCTTAGGTAGCGGGGGAGGGGAGCAGTACTTC
TRBJ1-4,TRBV4-3,NA,many,CASSQDRAGSNEKLFF,TGCGCCAGCAGCCAAGATCGGGCGGGGTCTAATGAAAAACTGTTTTTT
TRBJ2-1,TRBV29-1,TRBD1,NA,CSVRDRGWDNEQFF,TGCAGCGTTCGTGACAGGGGGTGGGACAATGAGCAGTTCTTC
TRBJ2-3,TRBV6-5,TRBD2,many,CASSYGPAGGVNTQYF,TGTGCCAGCAGTTACGGGCCAGCGGGGGGGGTAAATACGCAGTATTTT
TRBJ1-4,TRBV4-3,TRBD1,many,CASSQDLGTGGNEKLFF,TGCGCCAGCAGCCAAGACCTAGGGACAGGGGGTAATGAAAAACTGTTTTTT
TRBJ2-2,TRBV6-1,TRBD1,NA,CASYAPTGGTGELFF,TGTGCCAGCTACGCACCCACAGGGGGAACCGGGGAGCTGTTTTTT
TRBJ2-3,TRBV12-3/TRBV12-4,NA,few,CASSTSYPDTQYF,TGTGCCAGTAGTACTAGCTACCCAGATACGCAGTATTTT
TRBJ2-5,TRBV12-3/TRBV12-4,NA,many,CASSTSARGRETQYF,TGTGCCAGCAGCACTAGCGCCAGGGGGCGAGAGACCCAGTACTTC
TRBJ2-1,TRBV20-1,TRBD2,many,CSARGGEGYNEQFF,TGCAGTGCTAGAGGGGGGGAGGGCTACAATGAGCAGTTCTTC
TRBJ2-1,TRBV25-1,TRBD2,many,CASSEGSGGYNEQFF,TGTGCCAGCAGCGAGGGTAGCGGGGGTTACAATGAGCAGTTCTTC
TRBJ1-1,TRBV5-5,NA,NA,CASSLLGFDTEAFF,TGTGCCAGCAGCTTGCTGGGGTTCGACACTGAAGCTTTCTTT
TRBJ1-1,TRBV4-3,NA,NA,CASSLTLNTEAFF,TGCGCCAGCAGCCTAACACTGAACACTGAAGCTTTCTTT
TRBJ2-7,TRBV5-1,NA,many,CASSLMGGQAYEQYF,TGCGCCAGCAGCTTGATGGGGGGCCAGGCCTACGAGCAGTACTTC
TRBJ1-5,TRBV15,NA,many,CATRPGGGFNQPQHF,TGTGCCACCAGACCGGGAGGGGGGTTCAATCAGCCCCAGCATTTT
TRBJ2-3,TRBV6-2/TRBV6-3,TRBD2,NA,CASSYTGLASDTQYF,TGTGCCAGCAGTTACACGGGACTAGCGTCAGATACGCAGTATTTT
TRBJ2-7,TRBV12-3/TRBV12-4,NA,NA,CASRIHTSSYEQYF,TGTGCCAGCAGGATTCACACAAGCTCCTACGAGCAGTACTTC
TRBJ1-2,TRBV20-1,NA,medium-sized,CSARDDSSNYGYTF,TGCAGTGCTAGAGACGACTCCTCTAACTATGGCTACACCTTC